Each of the 13 T cell receptor beta chains below was sequenced from the same sample in a study of T-cell memory formation after mild COVID-19. Via MiXCR, TCRdb re-called the 5' RACE reads, giving one row per CDR3 protein. The sample has roughly 110,000 distinct CDR3 sequences; roughly an eighth are singletons. Input material: PBMCs or a T cell subset sorted from them (not recorded which). Receptors were obtained from an adult woman who had mild COVID-19 (a few samples of this study predate the infection). Cell type and time point are not known.

The chain links TRBV6-2 or TRBV6-3 to TRBJ2-1; D is unclear. The CDR3 runs to 14 residues. Germline CDR1 is MNHEY and CDR2 is SVGEGT. The V gene lost 5 bases and the J gene lost 7 bases, with 15 bases spanning the gap. CDR3 sequence: CASSLDLERNEQFF. The CDR3 DNA reads as TGTGCCAGCAGTCTCGACTTGGAGAGGAATGAGCAGTTCTTC.

The J gene is TRBJ1-5, the V gene TRBV7-9; 7 bases agree with TRBD1. Germline V gene lookup returns CDR1 SEHNR and CDR2 FQNEAQ (reference sequence). Trimming at V came to 5 bases and at J to 3 bases, leaving 7 bases not matched to a gene. The CDR3 is made up of 15 amino acids. In DNA, the CDR3 is TGTGCCAGCAGCCGAGACAGGGAGATCAATCAGCCCCAGCATTTT. Translation gives CASSRDREINQPQHF. The whole variable domain, remainder taken from reference TRBV7-9 and TRBJ1-5, is DTGVSQNPRHKITKRGQNVTFRCDPISEHNRLYWYRQTLGQGPEFLTYFQNEAQLEKSRLLSDRFSAERPKGSFSTLEIQRTEQGDSAMYLCASSRDREINQPQHFGDGTRLSIL.

This chain connects TRBV6-1 to TRBJ2-3; no clear D gene. The CDR3 has 14 residues. Trimming stripped 7 bases from V and 4 bases from J, with 15 bases between. Germline V lookup: CDR1 MNHNS, CDR2 SASEGT. CDR3 DNA sequence: TGTGCCAGCAAATTCGGAGTAGGCCCAGATACGCAGTATTTT. Translation: CASKFGVGPDTQYF.

There are a few counts of this clonotype. This rearrangement joins TRBV27 to TRBJ1-2, with a possible D match to TRBD1 (5 bases). V dropped 6 bases and J dropped 4 bases, with 15 bases sitting between them. The CDR3 length is 14 residues. The germline V gene has CDR1 MNHEY and CDR2 SMNVEV (reference sequence). The CDR3 DNA follows: TGTGCCAGCAGCACACAGGCGACGGCCTATGGCTACACCTTC. It codes for CASSTQATAYGYTF.

This rearrangement joins TRBV6-2 or TRBV6-3 to TRBJ2-7; 7 bases agree with TRBD2. This CDR3 is 14 amino acids long. V was clipped by 4 bases and J by 5 bases; unmatched bases: 8. Germline V gene lookup returns CDR1 MNHEY and CDR2 SVGEGT. The DNA for the CDR3 is TGTGCCAGCAGTTTATTGCGGGAGAACGACGAGCAGTACTTC. It encodes CASSLLRENDEQYF.

The V call is TRBV29-1, the J call TRBJ1-1; tentatively, D is TRBD1 (5 bases). CDR3 length: 11 residues. The germline V and J ends were trimmed by 3 bases and 4 bases, with 6 bases remaining between them. Germline-derived CDR1 and CDR2 are SQVTM and ANQGSEA. CDR3 sequence reads: CSVDGGTEAFF. As DNA, the CDR3 is TGCAGCGTTGATGGGGGCACTGAAGCTTTCTTT. Variable domain in full (rest from reference TRBV29-1 and TRBJ1-1): SAVISQKPSRDICQRGTSLTIQCQVDSQVTMMFWYRQQPGQSLTLIATANQGSEATYESGFVIDKFPISRPNLTFSTLTVSNMSPEDSSIYLCSVDGGTEAFFGQGTRLTVV.

Written as DNA, the CDR3 is TGTGCCAGCAGCGGCCCGGACACGAACCTCATCGGAGCTTTCTTT. Translated, it gives CASSGPDTNLIGAFF. J is TRBJ1-1 and V is TRBV9; a weak D match, TRBD1 (5 bases). Germline loops: CDR1 SGDLS, CDR2 YYNGEE. This CDR3 spans 15 amino acids. V was clipped by 3 bases and J by 10 bases, with 22 bases between them.

This clonotype was observed a handful of times. The J gene is TRBJ2-3, the V gene TRBV11-2; 8 nucleotides line up with TRBD1. Germline V gives CDR1 SGHAT, CDR2 FQNNGV. CDR3 length: 16 residues. V dropped 4 bases and J dropped 5; count of bases not matched to a gene: 11. The CDR3 loop is CASSSPQDRVGDTQYF. DNA of the CDR3: TGTGCCAGCAGCTCGCCCCAGGACAGGGTGGGAGATACGCAGTATTTT.

This chain connects TRBV7-9 to TRBJ1-1; D not certain. Between the trimmed V and J ends, which lost 5 bases and 8 bases, there was a span of 18 bases. Germline V gene sequence: CDR1 SEHNR, CDR2 FQNEAQ (reference sequence). This CDR3 spans 14 amino acids. The CDR3 nucleotides are TGTGCCAGCAGCCCCCCCGACTACAACGGAGAAGCTTTCTTT. It codes for CASSPPDYNGEAFF. Full variable domain (remainder filled in from reference TRBV7-9 and TRBJ1-1): DTGVSQNPRHKITKRGQNVTFRCDPISEHNRLYWYRQTLGQGPEFLTYFQNEAQLEKSRLLSDRFSAERPKGSFSTLEIQRTEQGDSAMYLCASSPPDYNGEAFFGQGTRLTVV.

This clonotype showed up many times. The chain links TRBV7-2 to TRBJ2-7, with a tentative D call TRBD2 (6 bases). Germline CDR1 is SGHTA and CDR2 is FQGNSA. The length of the CDR3 is 15 residues. Deletions cut 4 bases from V and 3 bases from J, with 16 bases between. CDR3 nucleotides: TGTGCCAGCAGCTCCACGACTAGACTAAGCTACGAGCAGTACTTC. It is translated as CASSSTTRLSYEQYF.

This clonotype occurred a few times. The gene calls are TRBV12-3 or TRBV12-4 and TRBJ2-7; D is perhaps TRBD1 or TRBD2 (5 bases each). Trimming removed 6 bases at V and 5 bases at J, with 17 bases between. The CDR3 contains 14 residues. The CDR3 here is CASSLGTPRDEQYF. The CDR3 DNA reads TGTGCCAGCAGCCTCGGGACCCCCCGGGACGAGCAGTACTTC.

The chain employs TRBV27 and TRBJ2-7, with 8 nucleotides matching TRBD2. The trim removed 3 bases at V and 3 bases at J, leaving 10 bases unmatched. This CDR3 is 16 amino acids long. Germline V gene data show CDR1 as MNHEY and CDR2 as SMNVEV (reference sequence). The chain's CDR3 is CASSFRGGIWVYEQYF. The CDR3 coding sequence is TGTGCCAGCAGTTTCCGGGGGGGGATTTGGGTCTACGAGCAGTACTTC.

The rearrangement joins TRBV7-9 to TRBJ1-1, with D perhaps matching TRBD1 (5 bases). The CDR3 sequence is 12 residues long. Per the germline V gene, CDR1 is SEHNR and CDR2 is FQNEAQ (reference sequence). V was pared by 6 bases and J by 7 bases, with 12 bases between. The CDR3 nucleotides read TGTGCCAGCAGTCCTGGGAGGGGTGAAGCTTTCTTT. This gives the protein CASSPGRGEAFF. The full variable domain, in which reference TRBV7-9 and TRBJ1-1 provide the parts outside the CDR3, is DTGVSQNPRHKITKRGQNVTFRCDPISEHNRLYWYRQTLGQGPEFLTYFQNEAQLEKSRLLSDRFSAERPKGSFSTLEIQRTEQGDSAMYLCASSPGRGEAFFGQGTRLTVV.